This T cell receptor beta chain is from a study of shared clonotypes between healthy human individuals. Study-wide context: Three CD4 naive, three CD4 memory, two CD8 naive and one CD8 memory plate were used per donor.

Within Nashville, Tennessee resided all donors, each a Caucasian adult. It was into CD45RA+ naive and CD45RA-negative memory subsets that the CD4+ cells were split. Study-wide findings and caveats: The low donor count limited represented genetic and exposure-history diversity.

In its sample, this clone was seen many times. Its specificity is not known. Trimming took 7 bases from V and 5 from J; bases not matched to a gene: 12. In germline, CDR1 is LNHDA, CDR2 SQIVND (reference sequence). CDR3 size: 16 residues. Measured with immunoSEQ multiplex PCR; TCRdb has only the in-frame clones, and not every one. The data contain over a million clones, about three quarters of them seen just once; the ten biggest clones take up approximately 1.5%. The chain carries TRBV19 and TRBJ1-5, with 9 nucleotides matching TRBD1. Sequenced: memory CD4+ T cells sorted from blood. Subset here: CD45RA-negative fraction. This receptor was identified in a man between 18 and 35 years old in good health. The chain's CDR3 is CASTSDSTGGHQPQHF. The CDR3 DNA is TGTGCCAGTACCTCTGATTCTACAGGGGGCCATCAGCCCCAGCATTTT.